These 21 T cell receptor beta chains originate from one sample sequenced in a study of CXCR3-negative and CXCR3-positive naive CD8 T cells (dated by TCRdb to the late 2010s). Data came from a NextSeq 550. The Human TCR Profiling Kit (MiLaboratory) was used to make UMI-labeled 5' RACE TRB cDNA libraries. The reads went through TCRdb reprocessing, and each CDR3 protein sequence gets one entry with no DNA. The table held for this sample gives about 130,000 distinct CDR3 sequences. The ten most abundant clones make up roughly 0.29% of the sample. What was sequenced was naive CXCR3- CD8+ T cells from blood. Interpreted using the paper, the cell subset or site label stands for: CD45RO-CCR7+CD27+CD95- naive CD8+ T cells lacking CXCR3 (TNR3-). Every receptor here comes from a human donor in good health. Some clones in this sample may be carry-over from other donors' samples.

The chain employs TRBV7-9 and TRBJ2-5; TCRdb picks TRBD2, but there is no DNA to check that call. CDR1 is SEHNR, CDR2 FQNEAQ, per germline (reference sequence). The CDR3 is 14 amino acids. CDR3 amino acids: CASSQPGLVKTQYF.

CDR3 sequence: CASSQELSGAGELFF. V gene TRBV3-1 combines with J gene TRBJ2-2; the TRBD1 assignment by TCRdb is unverifiable without DNA. The CDR3 is 15 amino acids. The V gene's germline CDR1 is LGHDT and CDR2 YNNKEL (reference sequence).

The gene calls are TRBV27 and TRBJ1-1; the D call from TCRdb, TRBD1, cannot be confirmed without DNA. The CDR3 runs 14 residues. Germline V gene sequence: CDR1 MNHEY, CDR2 SMNVEV (reference sequence). The CDR3 sequence: CASSLGTVNTEAFF.

J is TRBJ2-3 and V is TRBV11-2; TCRdb names TRBD2, which stays unverified in the absence of DNA. The CDR3 spans 16 residues. The germline CDR1 and CDR2 sequences are SGHAT and FQNNGV. CDR3 protein: CASSPTSGRARDTQYF.

The chain links TRBV2 to TRBJ2-1. The CDR3 consists of 14 residues. CDR1 SNHLY and CDR2 FYNNEI come from the germline V gene. The CDR3 loop reads CASIPVGSYNEQFF.

The genes are TRBV28 and TRBJ2-1; TCRdb lists TRBD2, though no DNA is available to test this call. Germline CDR1 is MDHEN and CDR2 is SYDVKM. The CDR3 is 16 residues long. CDR3 residues: CASSLLGVSAYNEQFF.

V gene TRBV14 combines with J gene TRBJ1-1. Germline V gene lookup returns CDR1 SGHDN and CDR2 FVKESK. The CDR3 has 13 residues. The CDR3 reads CASSLHSDAEAFF.

J is TRBJ2-1 and V is TRBV7-9; TCRdb's D call of TRBD1 is untestable without DNA. This CDR3 is 16 amino acids long. Looked up from germline, CDR1 is SEHNR and CDR2 is FQNEAQ (reference sequence). This CDR3 is CASSPPTGVSYSEQFF.

The chain couples TRBV18 to TRBJ2-2; TCRdb picks TRBD1, but there is no DNA to check that call. Germline V gene sequence: CDR1 KGHSH, CDR2 LQKENI. This CDR3 is built from 14 residues. CDR3 residues: CASSPPPGTGELFF.

CDR3 protein: CASSQQTLRWDTSYEQYF. This sequence joins TRBV3-1 and TRBJ2-7; TCRdb's D call of TRBD1 is untestable without DNA. CDR1 is LGHDT and CDR2 is YNNKEL in the germline V gene (reference sequence). The CDR3 extends over 18 amino acids.

The rearrangement links TRBV12-3 or TRBV12-4 to TRBJ2-2. The CDR3 has 14 amino acids. CDR3 amino acids: CASSFAKNTGELFF.

The chain combines TRBV5-6 with TRBJ2-5; TCRdb proposes TRBD2, but this gene call is untestable without DNA. Germline CDR1 and CDR2: SGHDT and YYEEEE. This CDR3 region has 15 residues. The CDR3: CASSLLVSGLETQYF.

The CDR3 protein is CSVEDLAGEDEKLFF. The chain uses TRBV29-1 and TRBJ1-4; the TCRdb call, TRBD1, lacks DNA for checking. Looked up from germline, CDR1 is SQVTM and CDR2 is ANQGSEA. The CDR3 sequence is 15 residues long.

The chain links TRBV29-1 to TRBJ1-2; TCRdb's D call of TRBD1 is untestable without DNA. The CDR3 length is 13 residues. Germline CDR1 is SQVTM and CDR2 is ANQGSEA. CDR3 residues: CSVVDRDNYGYTF.

The gene calls are TRBV20-1 and TRBJ2-1; the D gene TCRdb calls, TRBD2, cannot be checked with no DNA. The V gene's germline CDR1 is DFQATT and CDR2 SNEGSKA (reference sequence). This CDR3 spans 23 amino acids. CDR3 protein: CSAPQPLLAGVLDQNGPYNEQFF.

The chain links TRBV28 to TRBJ1-6; TCRdb outputs TRBD1, but without DNA this stays unchecked. The CDR3 sequence is 14 residues long. Looked up from germline, CDR1 is MDHEN and CDR2 is SYDVKM. The CDR3: CASSFGQEDSPLHF.

V is TRBV27 and J is TRBJ2-7; absent DNA, TCRdb's TRBD1 call cannot be checked. CDR1 is MNHEY, CDR2 SMNVEV, per germline (reference sequence). The CDR3 contains 14 residues. The CDR3 region is CASSLRGTAYEQYF.

The rearrangement links TRBV23-1 to TRBJ1-6. TRBV23-1 is an ORF for which the function is uncertain. The length of the CDR3 is 17 residues. The CDR3 is CASSQVGGLDDNSPLHF.

The CDR3 is CASSLGQGPSPTYEQYF. This sequence joins TRBV27 and TRBJ2-7; as DNA is missing, the TRBD1 call by TCRdb cannot be tested. The CDR3 contains 17 residues. The germline gives CDR1 MNHEY, CDR2 SMNVEV (reference sequence).

The V and J genes are TRBV29-1 and TRBJ2-7; TCRdb's assignment of TRBD2 cannot be checked, as there is no DNA. Germline V gene lookup returns CDR1 SQVTM and CDR2 ANQGSEA. This CDR3 is 12 amino acids long. CDR3: CSVGGRSDEQYF.

CDR3 in amino acids: CASRGTGRDEQYF. The chain has TRBV5-1 and TRBJ2-7; the TCRdb D gene call, TRBD1, has no DNA to confirm it. CDR1 and CDR2 from the germline V gene are SGHRS and YFSETQ. This CDR3 is built from 13 residues.